These 19 T cell receptor beta chains came from one sample sequenced in a study of blood T cell repertoires in COVID-19. Libraries were prepared by immunoSEQ multiplex PCR; TCRdb keeps only in-frame clonotypes and omits some of them. The data hold a few hundred thousand clones, with approximately 78% observed a single time. The specimen was PBMCs or T cells enriched from blood (not recorded which). These receptors were collected from a man aged 35 to 55 who had recovered from COVID-19.

The chain recombines TRBV5-4 with TRBJ1-6, with D possibly TRBD1 on 6 matching bases. There are 14 residues in the CDR3. Germline CDR1 is SGHNT and CDR2 is YYREEE (reference sequence). The V and J ends lost 10 bases and 7 bases respectively, with 18 bases between them. The CDR3 DNA is TGTGCCGCAGCAGAAAGGGGGATGAATTCACCCCTCCACTTT. Amino acids: CAAAERGMNSPLHF.

The gene calls are TRBV18 and TRBJ1-4, with D perhaps matching TRBD1 (6 bases). The germline gives CDR1 KGHSH, CDR2 LQKENI. This CDR3 contains 15 residues. The V gene lost 5 bases and the J gene lost 5 bases, with 15 bases spanning the gap. Written as DNA, the CDR3 is TGTGCCAGCTCAACCCAACAGGGCAAGAATGAAAAACTGTTTTTT. It yields the protein CASSTQQGKNEKLFF.

This clone is a singleton in its sample. The CDR3 nucleotides read TGTGCCAGCAGCGTGGGCGCACCTGTATCTAGCACAGATACGCAGTATTTT. Translation: CASSVGAPVSSTDTQYF. This sequence joins TRBV9 and TRBJ2-3; no definite D call. Germline V gene data show CDR1 as SGDLS and CDR2 as YYNGEE. The CDR3 runs 17 residues. The V gene lost 2 bases and the J gene lost 0 bases, with 16 bases spanning the gap.

The chain carries TRBV5-1 and TRBJ2-5; D is undetermined. This CDR3 is built from 13 residues. Germline CDR1 is SGHRS and CDR2 is YFSETQ. Deletions cut 0 bases from V and 5 bases from J, with 8 bases between. CDR3: CASSLEARETQYF. The CDR3 DNA reads TGCGCCAGCAGCTTGGAGGCCAGGGAGACCCAGTACTTC.

This chain uses TRBV7-2 with TRBJ2-2, with TRBD2 matching over 10 bases. CDR1 is SGHTA, CDR2 FQGNSA, per germline. V lost 5 bases to trimming and J lost 4 bases; unmatched junction nucleotides: 4. The CDR3 length is 15 residues. Here the CDR3 DNA reads TGTGCCAGCAGCAAAGTAGCGGGAGGCACCGGGGAGCTGTTTTTT. Protein sequence: CASSKVAGGTGELFF.

CDR3 bases: TGTGCCAGCAGCCGGGACAGGCCCCTTCAAAACACCATATATTTT. Translating it yields CASSRDRPLQNTIYF. The V gene is TRBV14, the J gene TRBJ1-3; TRBD1 matches at 8 bases. The CDR3 has 15 amino acids. Losses at the gene ends were 4 bases for V and 6 bases for J; bases not matched to a gene: 8. Germline assignment: CDR1 SGHDN and CDR2 FVKESK.

The CDR3: CSVETGGTEAFF. CDR3 nucleotides: TGCAGCGTTGAAACAGGGGGCACTGAAGCTTTCTTT. This chain uses TRBV29-1 with TRBJ1-1; 8 bases fit TRBD1. V gave up 2 bases and J gave up 4 bases; unmatched junction bases: 0. This CDR3 is built from 12 residues. Germline-derived CDR1 and CDR2 are SQVTM and ANQGSEA. The entire variable domain, with the rest obtained from reference TRBV29-1 and TRBJ1-1, is as follows: SAVISQKPSRDICQRGTSLTIQCQVDSQVTMMFWYRQQPGQSLTLIATANQGSEATYESGFVIDKFPISRPNLTFSTLTVSNMSPEDSSIYLCSVETGGTEAFFGQGTRLTVV.

The chain recombines TRBV7-9 with TRBJ1-3; tentatively, D is TRBD1 (6 bases). The CDR3 covers 15 residues. Germline V lookup: CDR1 SEHNR, CDR2 FQNEAQ (reference sequence). Trimming pared 5 bases from V and 4 bases from J, leaving 15 bases between. CDR3 coding DNA: TGTGCCAGCAGCCTGATTGGGGGCGTGGGAAACACCATATATTTT. Its protein is CASSLIGGVGNTIYF.

The chain carries TRBV24-1 and TRBJ2-1, with TRBD1 matching over 9 bases. Per the germline V gene, CDR1 is KGHDR and CDR2 is SFDVKD. This CDR3 region has 13 residues. The V segment lost 9 bases and the J segment 7 bases; nucleotides outside the gene matches: 6. As DNA, the CDR3 is TGTGCCACCGGGACAGGGTCCGGGAATGAGCAGTTCTTC. Translation gives CATGTGSGNEQFF.

The chain links TRBV6-5 to TRBJ2-2, with 11 bases aligning to TRBD1. In germline, CDR1 is MNHEY, CDR2 SVGAGI. With V trimmed by 6 bases and J by 4 bases, 4 bases remained unmatched. The CDR3 has 15 residues. CDR3 amino acids: CASRGQGGTTGELFF. CDR3 in DNA: TGTGCCAGCAGGGGACAGGGGGGAACCACCGGGGAGCTGTTTTTT.

The table lists this clone with a few counts. An end of the junction differs from the germline gene, which may be a read error. The CDR3 reads CASRLVSGDYGYTF. The CDR3 coding sequence is TGCGCCAGCAGATTGGTGTCGGGGGACTATGGCTACACCTTC. V usage is TRBV5-1 and J usage is TRBJ1-2; D is perhaps TRBD1 (5 bases). The CDR3 contains 14 residues. The V gene's germline CDR1 is SGHRS and CDR2 YFSETQ.

V usage is TRBV5-5 and J usage is TRBJ2-2; D is unresolved. The CDR3 spans 14 residues. Germline V gene lookup returns CDR1 SGHKS and CDR2 YYEKEE (reference sequence). The germline V and J ends were trimmed by 4 bases and 0 bases, with 7 bases remaining between them. The chain's CDR3 is CASSGRTNTGELFF. The CDR3 nucleotides read TGTGCCAGCAGCGGCAGAACGAACACCGGGGAGCTGTTTTTT.

The chain combines TRBV12-3 or TRBV12-4 with TRBJ2-4; possibly TRBD2 for D (5 bases). The CDR3 has 13 amino acids. Trimming removed 5 bases from V and 6 bases from J, with 11 bases in between. The DNA of the CDR3 is TGTGCCAGCAGTCCCCCCGCGGGAAACATTCAGTACTTC. It yields the protein CASSPPAGNIQYF.

This clone was counted a single time. The chain recombines TRBV29-1 with TRBJ1-1; D unresolved. Between the trimmed V and J ends, which lost 7 bases and 1 base, there was a span of 13 bases. Looked up from germline, CDR1 is SQVTM and CDR2 is ANQGSEA. The CDR3 runs to 13 residues. The CDR3 DNA is TGCAGCGCCGTACGCGGGGAGAACACTGAAGCTTTCTTT. Protein sequence: CSAVRGENTEAFF.

This chain connects TRBV28 to TRBJ1-1; 8 bases line up with TRBD1. J lost 7 bases, V lost 5 bases, and 6 bases had no gene match. This CDR3 is built from 13 residues. Germline V lookup: CDR1 MDHEN, CDR2 SYDVKM. The CDR3 coding sequence is TGTGCCAGCAGTCCCCCAGGGGGCTTTGAAGCTTTCTTT. Its translation is CASSPPGGFEAFF.

The chain combines TRBV25-1 with TRBJ2-1, with 9 bases fitting TRBD2. After removal of 5 bases from V and 7 bases from J, the junction contained 12 bases not matched to a gene. Germline loops: CDR1 MGHDK, CDR2 SYGVNS. The CDR3 spans 16 residues. The CDR3 is CASSRVGGGAMNEQFF. CDR3 in DNA: TGTGCCAGCAGTAGGGTAGGCGGGGGGGCCATGAATGAGCAGTTCTTC.

This clone was counted once. V gene TRBV21-1 combines with J gene TRBJ2-7; the listed D gene, TRBD2, was not tested against the DNA. TRBV21-1 is a documented pseudogene. This CDR3 has 14 amino acids. The CDR3 spells CASLERGGNYEQYF. CDR3 DNA: TGTGCCAGCCTCGAAAGGGGAGGAAACTACGAGCAGTACTTC.

V is TRBV7-8 and J is TRBJ1-4; D not resolved. Looked up from germline, CDR1 is SGHVS and CDR2 is FQNEAQ. Between the trimmed V and J ends, which lost 0 bases and 0 bases, there was a span of 11 bases. The CDR3 has 17 residues. CDR3 sequence (DNA): TGTGCCAGCAGCTTAGCGCGGCGGAGAGCAACTAATGAAAAACTGTTTTTT. This codes for CASSLARRRATNEKLFF.

This clone was counted at least ten times. This chain joins TRBV4-1 and TRBJ2-3; TRBD1 is a possible D gene (6 bases). V lost 4 bases and J 6 bases, leaving 8 bases between the germline ends. The CDR3 is 12 residues long. Germline CDR1 is MGHRA and CDR2 is YSYEKL. This chain's CDR3 is CASSLGQDTQYF. Written as DNA, the CDR3 is TGCGCCAGCAGCCTTGGACAGGATACGCAGTATTTT.